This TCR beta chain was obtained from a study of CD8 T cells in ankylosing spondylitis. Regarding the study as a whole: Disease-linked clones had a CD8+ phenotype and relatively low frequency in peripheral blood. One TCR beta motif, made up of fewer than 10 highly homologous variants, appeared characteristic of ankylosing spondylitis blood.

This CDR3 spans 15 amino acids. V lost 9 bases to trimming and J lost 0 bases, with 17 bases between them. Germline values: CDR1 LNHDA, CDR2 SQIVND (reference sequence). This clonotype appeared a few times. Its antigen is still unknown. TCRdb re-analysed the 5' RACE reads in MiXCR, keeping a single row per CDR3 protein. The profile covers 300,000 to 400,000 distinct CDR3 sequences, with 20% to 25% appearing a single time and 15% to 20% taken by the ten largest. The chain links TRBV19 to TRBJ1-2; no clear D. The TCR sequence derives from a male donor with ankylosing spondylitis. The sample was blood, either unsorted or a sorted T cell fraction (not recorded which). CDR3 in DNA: TGTGCCAGCACTCGTCGGGCAGCCACTAACTATGGCTACACCTTC. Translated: CASTRRAATNYGYTF.